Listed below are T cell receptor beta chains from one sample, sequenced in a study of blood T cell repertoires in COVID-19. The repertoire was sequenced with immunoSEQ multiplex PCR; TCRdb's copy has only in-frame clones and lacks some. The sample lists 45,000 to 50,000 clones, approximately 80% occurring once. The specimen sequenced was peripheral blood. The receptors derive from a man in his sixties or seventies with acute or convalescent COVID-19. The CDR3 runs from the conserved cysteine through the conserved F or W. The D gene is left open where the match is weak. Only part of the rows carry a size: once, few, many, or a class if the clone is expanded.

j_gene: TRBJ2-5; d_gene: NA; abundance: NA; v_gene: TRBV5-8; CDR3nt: TGTGCCAGCAGCCTTACAGGGTTAGAGACCCAGTACTTC; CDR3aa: CASSLTGLETQYF
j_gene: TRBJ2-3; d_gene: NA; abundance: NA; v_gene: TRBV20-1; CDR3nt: TGCAGTGCTAGTGATCTAGGAGGTAGTACAGATACGCAGTATTTT; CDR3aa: CSASDLGGSTDTQYF
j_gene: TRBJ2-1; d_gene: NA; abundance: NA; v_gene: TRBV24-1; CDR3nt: TGTGCCACCAGGGGCGGGAACAATGAGCAGTTCTTC; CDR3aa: CATRGGNNEQFF
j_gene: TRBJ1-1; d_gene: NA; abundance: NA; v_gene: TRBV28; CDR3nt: TGTGCCAGCAGTTTACGGCCCTCGGGGTTGGCTTTCTTT; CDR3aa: CASSLRPSGLAFF
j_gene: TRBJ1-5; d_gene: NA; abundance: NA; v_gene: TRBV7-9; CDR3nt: TGTGCCAGCAGCTTCGAAGGGGGTCAGGGAAGCAATCAGCCCCAGCATTTT; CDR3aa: CASSFEGGQGSNQPQHF
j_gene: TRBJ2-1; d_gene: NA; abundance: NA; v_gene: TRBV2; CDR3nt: TGTGCCAGCAGCCCCGGCGGGGTTGGCGAGCAGTTCTTC; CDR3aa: CASSPGGVGEQFF
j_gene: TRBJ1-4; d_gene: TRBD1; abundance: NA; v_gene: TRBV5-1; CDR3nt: TGCGCCAGCAGCTTGGGGACAGGGAATGAAAAACTGTTTTTT; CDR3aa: CASSLGTGNEKLFF
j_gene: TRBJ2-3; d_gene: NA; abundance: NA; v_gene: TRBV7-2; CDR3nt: TGTGCCAGCAGCCGGCAGGGGCCCGATACGCAGTATTTT; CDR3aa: CASSRQGPDTQYF
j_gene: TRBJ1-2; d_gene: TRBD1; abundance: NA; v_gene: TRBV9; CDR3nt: TGTGCCAGCAGCCCAGGACAGGGTGGCTATGGCTACACCTTC; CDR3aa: CASSPGQGGYGYTF
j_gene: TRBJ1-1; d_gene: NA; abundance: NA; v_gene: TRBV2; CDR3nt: TGTGCCAGCGCGCTAACCGGGACATTGACTGAAGCTTTCTTT; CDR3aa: CASALTGTLTEAFF
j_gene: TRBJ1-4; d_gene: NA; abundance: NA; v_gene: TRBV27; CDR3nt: TGTGCCAGCAAGGACCTTGAGCGGGAAAAACTGTTTTTT; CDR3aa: CASKDLEREKLFF
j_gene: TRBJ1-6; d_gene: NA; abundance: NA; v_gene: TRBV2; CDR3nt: TGTGCCAGCACCTACAGGGTTGACAATTCACCCCTCCACTTT; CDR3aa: CASTYRVDNSPLHF
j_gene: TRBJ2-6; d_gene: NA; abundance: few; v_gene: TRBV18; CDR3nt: TGTGCCAGCTCACAACAGGGCGCTACTGGGGCCAACGTCCTGACTTTC; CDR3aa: CASSQQGATGANVLTF
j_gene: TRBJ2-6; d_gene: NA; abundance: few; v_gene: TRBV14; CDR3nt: TGTGCCAGCAGCCAAGTGGCCTCCCGGGACGTCCTGACTTTC; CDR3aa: CASSQVASRDVLTF
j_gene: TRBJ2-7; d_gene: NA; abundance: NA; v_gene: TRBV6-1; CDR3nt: TGTGCCAGCAGTGAAACTTACTACGAGCAGTACTTC; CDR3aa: CASSETYYEQYF
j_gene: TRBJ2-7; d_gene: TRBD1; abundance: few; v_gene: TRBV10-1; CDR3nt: TGCGCCAGCAGTGACTGGACAGGGATAGAGGGAAGGGACCAGTACTTC; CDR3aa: CASSDWTGIEGRDQYF
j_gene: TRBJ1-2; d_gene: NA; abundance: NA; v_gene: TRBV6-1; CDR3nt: TGTGCCAGCAGTGAAGTTCGGGAGACATCCTTC; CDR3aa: CASSEVRETSF
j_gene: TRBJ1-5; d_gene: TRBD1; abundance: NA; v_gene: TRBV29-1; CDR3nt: TGCAGCGCCGTCACAGGGGGCGATCAGCCCCAGCATTTT; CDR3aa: CSAVTGGDQPQHF
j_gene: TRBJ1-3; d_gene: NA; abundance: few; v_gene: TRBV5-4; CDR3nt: TGTGCCAGCAGCTTGGCCGGGTCTGGAAACACCATATATTTT; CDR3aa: CASSLAGSGNTIYF
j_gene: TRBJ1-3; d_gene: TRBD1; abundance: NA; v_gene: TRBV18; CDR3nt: TGTGCCAGCTCACCCGGGACAGGGGGAGGAAACACCATATATTTT; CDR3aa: CASSPGTGGGNTIYF